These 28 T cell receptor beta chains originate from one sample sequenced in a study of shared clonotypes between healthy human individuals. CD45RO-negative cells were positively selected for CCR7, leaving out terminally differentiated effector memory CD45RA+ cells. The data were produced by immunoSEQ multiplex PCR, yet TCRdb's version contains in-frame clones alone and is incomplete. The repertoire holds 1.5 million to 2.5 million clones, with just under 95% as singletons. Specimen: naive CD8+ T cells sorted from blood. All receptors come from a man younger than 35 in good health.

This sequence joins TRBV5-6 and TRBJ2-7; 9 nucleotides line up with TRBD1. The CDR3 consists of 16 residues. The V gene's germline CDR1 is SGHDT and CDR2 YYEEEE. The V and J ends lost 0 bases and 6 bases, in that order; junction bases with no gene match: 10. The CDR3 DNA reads TGTGCCAGCAGCTTGGGGTGGACAGGGGTGGGGCTCGAGCAGTACTTC. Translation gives CASSLGWTGVGLEQYF.

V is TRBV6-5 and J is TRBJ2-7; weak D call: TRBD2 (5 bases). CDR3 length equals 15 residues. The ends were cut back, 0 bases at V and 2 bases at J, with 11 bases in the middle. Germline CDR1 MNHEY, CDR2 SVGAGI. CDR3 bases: TGTGCCAGCAGTTACTCCTTGAGGGAAACCTACGAGCAGTACTTC. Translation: CASSYSLRETYEQYF.

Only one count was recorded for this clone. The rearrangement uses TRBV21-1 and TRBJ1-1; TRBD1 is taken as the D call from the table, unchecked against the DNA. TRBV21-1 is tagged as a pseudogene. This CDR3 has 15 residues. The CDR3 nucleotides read TGTGCCAGCAGCAAAGCATACAGGGGGCAGAGTTCGGCTTTCTTT. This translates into CASSKAYRGQSSAFF.

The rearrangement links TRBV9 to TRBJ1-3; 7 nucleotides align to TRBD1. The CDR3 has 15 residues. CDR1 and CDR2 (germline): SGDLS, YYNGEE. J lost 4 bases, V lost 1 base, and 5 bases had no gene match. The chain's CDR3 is CASSVTDRAGNTIYF. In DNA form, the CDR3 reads TGTGCCAGCAGCGTAACCGACAGGGCCGGAAACACCATATATTTT.

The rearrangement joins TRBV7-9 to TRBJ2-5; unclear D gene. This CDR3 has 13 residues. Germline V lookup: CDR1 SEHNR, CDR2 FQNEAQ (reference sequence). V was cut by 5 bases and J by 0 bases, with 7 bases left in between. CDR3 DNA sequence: TGTGCCAGCAGCCACGTGTACCAAGAGACCCAGTACTTC. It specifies CASSHVYQETQYF.

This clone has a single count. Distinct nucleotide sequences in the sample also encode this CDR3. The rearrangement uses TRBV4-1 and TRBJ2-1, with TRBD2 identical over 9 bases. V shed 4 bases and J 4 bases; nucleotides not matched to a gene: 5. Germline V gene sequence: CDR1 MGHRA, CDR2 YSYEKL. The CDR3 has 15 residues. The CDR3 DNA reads TGCGCCAGCAGCCTCAGACTAGCGGAGTACAATGAGCAGTTCTTC. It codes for CASSLRLAEYNEQFF.

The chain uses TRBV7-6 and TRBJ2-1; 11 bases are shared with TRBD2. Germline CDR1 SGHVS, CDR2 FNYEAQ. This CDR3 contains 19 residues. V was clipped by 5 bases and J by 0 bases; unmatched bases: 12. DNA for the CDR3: TGTGCCAGCAGCCCCTCGGGACTAGCGGCCTCGAGCTCCTACAATGAGCAGTTCTTC. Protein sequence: CASSPSGLAASSSYNEQFF.

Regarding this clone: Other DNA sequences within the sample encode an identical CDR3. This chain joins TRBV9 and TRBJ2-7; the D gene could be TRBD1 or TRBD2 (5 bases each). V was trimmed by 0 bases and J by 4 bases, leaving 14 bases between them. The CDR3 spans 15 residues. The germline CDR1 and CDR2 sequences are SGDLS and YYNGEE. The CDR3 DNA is TGTGCCAGCAGCGTAGGGGGCTCCGGGGATTACGAGCAGTACTTC. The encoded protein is CASSVGGSGDYEQYF.

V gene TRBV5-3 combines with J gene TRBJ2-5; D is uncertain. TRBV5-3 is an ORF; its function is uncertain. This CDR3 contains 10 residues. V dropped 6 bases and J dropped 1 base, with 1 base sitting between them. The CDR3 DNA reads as TGTGCCAGAACCCAAGAGACCCAGTACTTC. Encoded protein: CARTQETQYF.

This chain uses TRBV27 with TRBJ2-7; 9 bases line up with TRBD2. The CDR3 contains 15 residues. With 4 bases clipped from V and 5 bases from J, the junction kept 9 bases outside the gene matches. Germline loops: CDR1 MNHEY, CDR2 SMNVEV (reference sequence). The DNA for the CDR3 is TGTGCCAGCAGTTCCCTGGCGGGAGGGTTTGACGAGCAGTACTTC. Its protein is CASSSLAGGFDEQYF.

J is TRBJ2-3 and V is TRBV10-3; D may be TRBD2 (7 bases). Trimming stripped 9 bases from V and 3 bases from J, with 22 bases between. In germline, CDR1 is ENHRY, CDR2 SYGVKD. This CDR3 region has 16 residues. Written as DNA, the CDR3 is TGTGCCATTCAAGAGGGGGGGGCTCCGGAGACAGATACGCAGTATTTT. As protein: CAIQEGGAPETDTQYF.

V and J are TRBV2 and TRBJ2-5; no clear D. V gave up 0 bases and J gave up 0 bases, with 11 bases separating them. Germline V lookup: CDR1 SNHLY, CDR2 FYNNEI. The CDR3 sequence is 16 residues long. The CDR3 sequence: CASSEASMRYQETQYF. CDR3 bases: TGTGCCAGCAGTGAAGCCAGCATGAGGTACCAAGAGACCCAGTACTTC.

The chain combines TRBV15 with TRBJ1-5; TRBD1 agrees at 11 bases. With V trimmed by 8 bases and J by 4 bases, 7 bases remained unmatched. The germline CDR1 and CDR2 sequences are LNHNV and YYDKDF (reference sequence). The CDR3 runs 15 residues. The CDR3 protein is CATWDRGSPNQPQHF. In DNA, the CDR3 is TGTGCCACCTGGGACAGGGGGAGCCCTAATCAGCCCCAGCATTTT.

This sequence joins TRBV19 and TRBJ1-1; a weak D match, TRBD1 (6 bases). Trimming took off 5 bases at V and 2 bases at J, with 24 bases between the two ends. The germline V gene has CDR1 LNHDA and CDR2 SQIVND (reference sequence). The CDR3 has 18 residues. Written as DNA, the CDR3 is TGTGCCAGTAGTTATTGGATACAACCGGGACACTCAAACACTGAAGCTTTCTTT. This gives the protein CASSYWIQPGHSNTEAFF.

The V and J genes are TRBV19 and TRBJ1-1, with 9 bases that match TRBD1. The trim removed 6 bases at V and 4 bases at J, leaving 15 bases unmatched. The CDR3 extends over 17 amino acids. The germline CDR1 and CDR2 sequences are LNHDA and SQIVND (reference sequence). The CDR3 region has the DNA TGTGCCAGTAGCCGGGACAGGGAAGGCCCATGGGGCACTGAAGCTTTCTTT. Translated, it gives CASSRDREGPWGTEAFF. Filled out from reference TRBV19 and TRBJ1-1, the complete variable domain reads DGGITQSPKYLFRKEGQNVTLSCEQNLNHDAMYWYRQDPGQGLRLIYYSQIVNDFQKGDIAEGYSVSREKKESFPLTVTSAQKNPTAFYLCASSRDREGPWGTEAFFGQGTRLTVV.

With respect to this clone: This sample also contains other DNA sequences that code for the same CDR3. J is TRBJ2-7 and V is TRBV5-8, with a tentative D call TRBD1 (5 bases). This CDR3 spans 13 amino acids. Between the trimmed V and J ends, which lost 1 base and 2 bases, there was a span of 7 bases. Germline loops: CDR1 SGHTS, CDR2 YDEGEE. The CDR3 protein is CASSLTGAYEQYF. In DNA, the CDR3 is TGTGCCAGCAGCTTGACAGGCGCCTACGAGCAGTACTTC.

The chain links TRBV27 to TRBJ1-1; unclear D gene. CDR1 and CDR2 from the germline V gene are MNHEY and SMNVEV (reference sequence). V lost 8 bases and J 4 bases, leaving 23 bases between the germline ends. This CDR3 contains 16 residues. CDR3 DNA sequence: TGTGCCAGCGCCCCCTCAGGAGGAGAAACGAGCACTGAAGCTTTCTTT. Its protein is CASAPSGGETSTEAFF.

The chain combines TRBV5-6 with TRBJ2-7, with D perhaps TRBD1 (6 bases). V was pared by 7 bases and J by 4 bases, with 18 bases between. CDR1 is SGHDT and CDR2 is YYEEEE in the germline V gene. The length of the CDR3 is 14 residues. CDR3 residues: CASSVTGSVYEQYF. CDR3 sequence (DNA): TGTGCCAGCTCTGTTACAGGGTCAGTGTACGAGCAGTACTTC.

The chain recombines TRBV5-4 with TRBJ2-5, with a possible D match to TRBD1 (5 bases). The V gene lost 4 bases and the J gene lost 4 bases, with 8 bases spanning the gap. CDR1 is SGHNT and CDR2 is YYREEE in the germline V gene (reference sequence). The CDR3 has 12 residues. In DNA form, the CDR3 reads TGTGCCAGCAGCGACAGTAGAGAGACCCAGTACTTC. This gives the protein CASSDSRETQYF.

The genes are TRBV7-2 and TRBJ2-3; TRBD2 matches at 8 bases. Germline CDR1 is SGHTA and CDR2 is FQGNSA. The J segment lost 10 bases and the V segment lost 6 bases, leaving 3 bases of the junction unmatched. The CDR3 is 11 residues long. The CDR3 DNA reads TGTGCCAGCAGATGGCGGGGGGCGCAGTATTTT. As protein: CASRWRGAQYF.

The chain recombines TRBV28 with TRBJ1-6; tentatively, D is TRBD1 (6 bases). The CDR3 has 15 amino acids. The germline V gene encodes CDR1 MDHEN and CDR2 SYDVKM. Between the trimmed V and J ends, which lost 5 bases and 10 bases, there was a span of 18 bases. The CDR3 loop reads CASSQIRDIPSPLHF. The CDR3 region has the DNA TGTGCCAGCAGTCAGATCCGGGACATCCCCTCACCCCTCCACTTT.

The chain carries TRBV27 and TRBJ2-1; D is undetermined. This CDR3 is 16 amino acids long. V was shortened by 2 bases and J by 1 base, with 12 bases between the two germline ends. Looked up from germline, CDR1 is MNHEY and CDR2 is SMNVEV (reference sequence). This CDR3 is CASSLKGGPSYNEQFF. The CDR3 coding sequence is TGTGCCAGCAGTTTAAAGGGTGGGCCGTCCTACAATGAGCAGTTCTTC.

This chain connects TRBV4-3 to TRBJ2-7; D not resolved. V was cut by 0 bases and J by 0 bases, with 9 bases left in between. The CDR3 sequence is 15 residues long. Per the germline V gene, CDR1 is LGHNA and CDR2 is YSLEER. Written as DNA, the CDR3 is TGCGCCAGCAGCCAAGAATCGTCGGGCTCCTACGAGCAGTACTTC. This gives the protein CASSQESSGSYEQYF.

The DNA for the CDR3 is TGTGCCAGCACCGCCGGGACCACGGGCGAGCAGTACTTC. It codes for CASTAGTTGEQYF. V is TRBV28 and J is TRBJ2-7; D assignment may be TRBD1 or TRBD2 (5 bases each). Germline lookup yields CDR1 MDHEN and CDR2 SYDVKM. Trimming cost V 7 bases and J 6 bases, with 16 bases left between them. There are 13 residues in the CDR3.

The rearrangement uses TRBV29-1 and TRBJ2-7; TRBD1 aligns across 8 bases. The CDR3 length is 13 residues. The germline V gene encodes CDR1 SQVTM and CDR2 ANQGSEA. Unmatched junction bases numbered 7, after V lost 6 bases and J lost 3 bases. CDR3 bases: TGCAGCGTCAACAGGGGGATCGGCTACGAGCAGTACTTC. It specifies CSVNRGIGYEQYF.

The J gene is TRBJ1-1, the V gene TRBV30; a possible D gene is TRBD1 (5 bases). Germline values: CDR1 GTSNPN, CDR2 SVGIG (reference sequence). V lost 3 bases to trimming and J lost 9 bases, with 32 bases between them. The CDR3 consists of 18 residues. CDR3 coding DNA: TGTGCCTGGAGGTACCCCGGGGAGGCGTCTTATAAAAGGGGTCAAGCTTTCTTT. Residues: CAWRYPGEASYKRGQAFF.

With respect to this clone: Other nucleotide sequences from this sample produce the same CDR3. As DNA, the CDR3 is TGTGCCAGCAGTTTCGGGACAGGGGGCGACGAGCAGTACTTC. It translates to CASSFGTGGDEQYF. The chain joins TRBV6-5 to TRBJ2-7; 12 bases line up with TRBD1. J gave up 5 bases and V 4 bases, and 3 bases lay outside the gene matches. There are 14 residues in the CDR3. In germline, CDR1 is MNHEY, CDR2 SVGAGI.

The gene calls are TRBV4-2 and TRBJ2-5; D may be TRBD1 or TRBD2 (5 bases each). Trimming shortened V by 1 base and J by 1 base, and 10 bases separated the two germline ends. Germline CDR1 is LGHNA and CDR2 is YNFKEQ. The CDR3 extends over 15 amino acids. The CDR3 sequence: CASSQGGGGQETQYF. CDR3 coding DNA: TGTGCCAGCAGCCAAGGTGGTGGGGGCCAAGAGACCCAGTACTTC.